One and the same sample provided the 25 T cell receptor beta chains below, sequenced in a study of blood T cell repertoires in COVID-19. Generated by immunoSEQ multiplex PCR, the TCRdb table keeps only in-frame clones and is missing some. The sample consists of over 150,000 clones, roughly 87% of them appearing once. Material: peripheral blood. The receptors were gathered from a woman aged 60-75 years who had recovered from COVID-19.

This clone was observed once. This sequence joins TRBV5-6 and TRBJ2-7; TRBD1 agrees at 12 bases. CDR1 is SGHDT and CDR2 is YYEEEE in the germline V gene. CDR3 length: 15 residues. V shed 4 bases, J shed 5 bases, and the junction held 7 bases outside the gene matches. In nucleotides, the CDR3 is TGTGCCAGCAGCGCCCCGGGACAGGGGGCGGACGAGCAGTACTTC. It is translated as CASSAPGQGADEQYF.

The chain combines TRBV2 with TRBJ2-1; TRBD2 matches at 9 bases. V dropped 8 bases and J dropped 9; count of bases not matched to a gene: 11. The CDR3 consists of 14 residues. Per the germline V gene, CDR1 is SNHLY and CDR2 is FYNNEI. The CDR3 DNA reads TGTGCCAGCGGAGCGGGGGGTTCCCGGAGTGAGCAGTTCTTC. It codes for CASGAGGSRSEQFF.

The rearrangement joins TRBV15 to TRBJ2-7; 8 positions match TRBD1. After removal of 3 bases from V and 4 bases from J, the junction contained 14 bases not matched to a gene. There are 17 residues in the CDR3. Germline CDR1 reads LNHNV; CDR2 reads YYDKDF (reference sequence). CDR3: CATSSASGTGIQYEQYF. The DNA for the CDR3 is TGTGCCACCAGCAGTGCCTCGGGGACAGGTATCCAATACGAGCAGTACTTC.

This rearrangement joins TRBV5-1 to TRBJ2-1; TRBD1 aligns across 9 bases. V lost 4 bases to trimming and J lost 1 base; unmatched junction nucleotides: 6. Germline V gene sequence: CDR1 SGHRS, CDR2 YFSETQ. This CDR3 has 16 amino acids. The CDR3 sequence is CASSLETGGSYNEQFF. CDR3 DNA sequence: TGCGCCAGCAGCCTTGAGACAGGGGGATCCTACAATGAGCAGTTCTTC.

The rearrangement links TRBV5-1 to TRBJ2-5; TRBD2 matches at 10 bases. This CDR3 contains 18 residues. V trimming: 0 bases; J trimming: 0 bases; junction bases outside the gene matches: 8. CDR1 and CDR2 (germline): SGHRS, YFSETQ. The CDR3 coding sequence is TGCGCCAGCAGCTTGGGGCTAGCGGGGGCCCCGTACCAAGAGACCCAGTACTTC. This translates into CASSLGLAGAPYQETQYF.

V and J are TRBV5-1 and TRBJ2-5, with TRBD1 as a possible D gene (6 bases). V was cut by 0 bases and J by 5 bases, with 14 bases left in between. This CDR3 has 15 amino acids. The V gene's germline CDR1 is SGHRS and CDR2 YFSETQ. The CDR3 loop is CASSLDPGAGETQYF. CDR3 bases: TGCGCCAGCAGCTTGGACCCAGGGGCAGGGGAGACCCAGTACTTC.

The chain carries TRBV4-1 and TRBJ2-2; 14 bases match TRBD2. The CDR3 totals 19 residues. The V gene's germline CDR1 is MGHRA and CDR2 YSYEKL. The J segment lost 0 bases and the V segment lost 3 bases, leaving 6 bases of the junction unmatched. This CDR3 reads CASSQTGLAGAANTGELFF. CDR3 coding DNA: TGCGCCAGCAGCCAGACGGGACTAGCGGGGGCGGCGAACACCGGGGAGCTGTTTTTT.

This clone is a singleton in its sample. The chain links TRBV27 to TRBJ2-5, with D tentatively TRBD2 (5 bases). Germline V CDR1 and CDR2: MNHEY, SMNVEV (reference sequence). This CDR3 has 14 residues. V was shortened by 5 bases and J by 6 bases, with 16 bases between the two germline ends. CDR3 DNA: TGTGCCAGCAGTCCCTTTGGGAGCGTAAAGACCCAGTACTTC. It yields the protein CASSPFGSVKTQYF.

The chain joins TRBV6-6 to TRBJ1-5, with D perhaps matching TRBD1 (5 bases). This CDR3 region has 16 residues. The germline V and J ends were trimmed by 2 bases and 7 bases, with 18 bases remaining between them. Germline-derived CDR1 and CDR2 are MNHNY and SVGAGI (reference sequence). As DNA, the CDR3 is TGTGCCAGCAGTTACACGCAGGGCGGGATCCGACAGCCCCAGCATTTT. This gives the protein CASSYTQGGIRQPQHF.

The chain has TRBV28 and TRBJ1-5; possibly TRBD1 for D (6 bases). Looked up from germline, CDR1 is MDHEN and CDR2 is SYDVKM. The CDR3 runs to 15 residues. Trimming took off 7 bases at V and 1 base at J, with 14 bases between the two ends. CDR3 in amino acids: CASNDRFRSNQPQHF. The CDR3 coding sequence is TGTGCCAGCAATGACAGGTTTCGGAGCAATCAGCCCCAGCATTTT.

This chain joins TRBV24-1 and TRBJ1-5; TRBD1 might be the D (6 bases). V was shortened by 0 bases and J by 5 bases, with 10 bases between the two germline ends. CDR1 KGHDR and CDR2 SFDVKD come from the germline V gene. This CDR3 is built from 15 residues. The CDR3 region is CATSDLAGADQPQHF. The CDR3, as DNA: TGTGCCACCAGTGATTTGGCAGGGGCGGATCAGCCCCAGCATTTT.

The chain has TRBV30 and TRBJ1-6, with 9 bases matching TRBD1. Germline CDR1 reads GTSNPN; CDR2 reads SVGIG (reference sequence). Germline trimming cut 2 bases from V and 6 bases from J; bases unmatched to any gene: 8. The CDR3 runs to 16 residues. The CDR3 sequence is CAWSLTGGIRNSPLHF. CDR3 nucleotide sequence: TGTGCCTGGAGTCTGACAGGGGGTATCCGTAATTCACCCCTCCACTTT.

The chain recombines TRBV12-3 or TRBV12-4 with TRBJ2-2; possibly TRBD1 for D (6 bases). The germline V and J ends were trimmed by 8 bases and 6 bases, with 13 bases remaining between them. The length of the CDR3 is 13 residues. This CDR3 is CASVDGQPGELFF. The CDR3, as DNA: TGTGCCAGCGTAGATGGACAGCCCGGGGAGCTGTTTTTT.

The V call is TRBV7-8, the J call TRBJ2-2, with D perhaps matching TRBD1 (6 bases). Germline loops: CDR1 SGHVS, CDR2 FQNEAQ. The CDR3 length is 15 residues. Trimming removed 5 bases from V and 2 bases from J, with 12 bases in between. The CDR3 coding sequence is TGTGCCAGCAGCCCGCAGGGGCGAAACACCGGGGAGCTGTTTTTT. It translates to CASSPQGRNTGELFF. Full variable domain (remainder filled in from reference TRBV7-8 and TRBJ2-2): GAGVSQSPRYKVAKRGQDVALRCDPISGHVSLFWYQQALGQGPEFLTYFQNEAQLDKSGLPSDRFFAERPEGSVSTLKIQRTQQEDSAVYLCASSPQGRNTGELFFGEGSRLTVL.

This chain's CDR3 is CSVAWVSGTIYF. In nucleotides, the CDR3 is TGCAGCGTCGCCTGGGTGAGCGGCACCATATATTTT. The chain couples TRBV29-1 to TRBJ1-3, with D unclear. The CDR3 contains 12 residues. Deletions cut 6 bases from V and 9 bases from J, with 15 bases between. Germline-derived CDR1 and CDR2 are SQVTM and ANQGSEA.

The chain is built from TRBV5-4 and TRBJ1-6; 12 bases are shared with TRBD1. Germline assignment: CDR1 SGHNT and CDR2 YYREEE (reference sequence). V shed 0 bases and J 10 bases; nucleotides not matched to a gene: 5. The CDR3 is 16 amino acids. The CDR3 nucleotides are TGTGCCAGCAGCTTGGTGGGACAGGGGGCTGGGTCACCCCTCCACTTT. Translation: CASSLVGQGAGSPLHF. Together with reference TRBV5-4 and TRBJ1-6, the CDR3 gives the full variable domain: ETGVTQSPTHLIKTRGQQVTLRCSSQSGHNTVSWYQQALGQGPQFIFQYYREEENGRGNFPPRFSGLQFPNYSSELNVNALELDDSALYLCASSLVGQGAGSPLHFGNGTRLTVT.

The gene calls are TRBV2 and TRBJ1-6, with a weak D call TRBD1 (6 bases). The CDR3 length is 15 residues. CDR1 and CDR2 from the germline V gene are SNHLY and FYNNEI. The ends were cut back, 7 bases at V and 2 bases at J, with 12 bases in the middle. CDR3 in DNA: TGTGCCAGCAACTCAGGGGTGGCCTATAATTCACCCCTCCACTTT. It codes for CASNSGVAYNSPLHF.

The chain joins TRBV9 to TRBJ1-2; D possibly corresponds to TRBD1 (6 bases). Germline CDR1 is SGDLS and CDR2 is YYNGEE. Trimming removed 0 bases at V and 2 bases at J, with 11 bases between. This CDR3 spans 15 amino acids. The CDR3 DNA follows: TGTGCCAGCAGCGTAGAGGGGGGGCTCAACTATGGCTACACCTTC. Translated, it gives CASSVEGGLNYGYTF.

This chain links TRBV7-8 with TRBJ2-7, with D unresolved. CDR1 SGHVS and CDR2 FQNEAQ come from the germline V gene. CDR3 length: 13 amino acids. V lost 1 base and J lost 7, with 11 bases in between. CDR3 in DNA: TGTGCCAGCAGCTTAGTTCGACATCGGGAGCAGTACTTC. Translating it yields CASSLVRHREQYF.

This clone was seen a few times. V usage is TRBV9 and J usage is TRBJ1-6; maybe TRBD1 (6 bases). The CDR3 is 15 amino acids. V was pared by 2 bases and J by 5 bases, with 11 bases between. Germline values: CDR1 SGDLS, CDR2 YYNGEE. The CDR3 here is CASSVGGQHNSPLHF. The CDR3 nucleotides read TGTGCCAGCAGCGTGGGCGGACAGCATAATTCACCCCTCCACTTT.

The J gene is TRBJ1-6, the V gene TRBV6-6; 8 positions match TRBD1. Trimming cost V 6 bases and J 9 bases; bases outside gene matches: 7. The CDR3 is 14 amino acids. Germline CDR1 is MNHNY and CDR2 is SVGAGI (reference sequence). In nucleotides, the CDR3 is TGTGCCAGCAGCGACACCGACAGGGGTTCACCCCTCCACTTT. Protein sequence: CASSDTDRGSPLHF.

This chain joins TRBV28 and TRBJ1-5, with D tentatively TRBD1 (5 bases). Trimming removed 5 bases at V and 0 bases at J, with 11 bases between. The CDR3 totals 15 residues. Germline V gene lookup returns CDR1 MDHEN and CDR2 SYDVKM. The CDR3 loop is CASSPDIVSNQPQHF. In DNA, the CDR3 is TGTGCCAGCAGTCCGGACATTGTTAGCAATCAGCCCCAGCATTTT.

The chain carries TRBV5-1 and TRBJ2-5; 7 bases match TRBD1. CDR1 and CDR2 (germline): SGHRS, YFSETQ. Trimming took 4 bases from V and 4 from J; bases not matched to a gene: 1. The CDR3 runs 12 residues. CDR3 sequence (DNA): TGCGCCAGCAGCAGGACAGGAGAGACCCAGTACTTC. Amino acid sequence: CASSRTGETQYF. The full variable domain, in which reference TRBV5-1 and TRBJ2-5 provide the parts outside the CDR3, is KAGVTQTPRYLIKTRGQQVTLSCSPISGHRSVSWYQQTPGQGLQFLFEYFSETQRNKGNFPGRFSGRQFSNSRSEMNVSTLELGDSALYLCASSRTGETQYFGPGTRLLVL.

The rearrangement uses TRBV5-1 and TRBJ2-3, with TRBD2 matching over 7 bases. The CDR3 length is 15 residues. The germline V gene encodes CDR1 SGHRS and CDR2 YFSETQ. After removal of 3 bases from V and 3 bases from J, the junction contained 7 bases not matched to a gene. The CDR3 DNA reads TGCGCCAGCAGCTCCCAGCGGGGTCCGACAGATACGCAGTATTTT. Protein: CASSSQRGPTDTQYF.

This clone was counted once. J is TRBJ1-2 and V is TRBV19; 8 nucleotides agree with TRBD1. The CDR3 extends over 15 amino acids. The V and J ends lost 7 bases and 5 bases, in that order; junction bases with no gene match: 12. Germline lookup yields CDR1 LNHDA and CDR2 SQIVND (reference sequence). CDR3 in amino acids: CASNNGQGALYGYTF. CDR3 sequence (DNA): TGTGCCAGTAATAATGGGCAGGGGGCTTTGTATGGCTACACCTTC. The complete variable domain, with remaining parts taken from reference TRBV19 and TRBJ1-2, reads DGGITQSPKYLFRKEGQNVTLSCEQNLNHDAMYWYRQDPGQGLRLIYYSQIVNDFQKGDIAEGYSVSREKKESFPLTVTSAQKNPTAFYLCASNNGQGALYGYTFGSGTRLTVV.